This T cell receptor (beta chain) is from a study of T cell responses to AZD1222 COVID-19 vaccine. The CDR3 extends over 13 amino acids. V shed 4 bases and J 5 bases; nucleotides not matched to a gene: 0. Germline V lookup: CDR1 SGHDT, CDR2 YYEEEE. Data came from immunoSEQ multiplex PCR; TCRdb stores just in-frame clones and leaves some out. The table lists some 140,000 clones, under 95% of them singletons. Sequenced here: peripheral blood, sampled on day 0 of AZD1222 vaccination. V and J are TRBV5-6 and TRBJ1-6; 7 bases are a match to TRBD1. The source of this sequence is an adult in good health. CDR3 coding DNA: TGTGCCAGCAGCACAGGGGATAATTCACCCCTCCACTTT. As protein: CASSTGDNSPLHF.